The 21 T cell receptor beta chains reported below all come from one sample, sequenced in a study of neurological immune-mediated disorders. As for time point: longitudinal time-point 2. Each CDR3 protein is one row after TCRdb ran MiXCR on the 5' RACE reads. In the table there are approximately 89,000 distinct CDR3 sequences, approximately 13% of which are singletons. Sequencing was done on a sample of PBMCs. Every receptor here comes from a female donor with HTLV-1-associated myelopathy (HAM/TSP).

This clonotype was picked up one time. V is TRBV6-1 and J is TRBJ2-1; D remains unclear. Trimming cost V 2 bases and J 9 bases, with 14 bases left between them. The germline gives CDR1 MNHNS, CDR2 SASEGT. The CDR3 runs 14 residues. The chain's CDR3 is CASSEWPARGEQFF. The CDR3 DNA reads as TGTGCCAGCAGTGAATGGCCCGCACGTGGTGAGCAGTTCTTC.

The chain joins TRBV5-1 to TRBJ1-1; D remains unclear. The V end was cut by 9 bases, the J end by 0 bases, with 12 bases between. The CDR3 loop spans 13 amino acids. Germline CDR1 is SGHRS and CDR2 is YFSETQ. For the CDR3, the DNA is TGCGCCACCGCGGACGGATTGAACACTGAAGCTTTCTTT. Residues: CATADGLNTEAFF.

The chain has TRBV5-1 and TRBJ2-1; 15 bases are shared with TRBD2. The CDR3 consists of 18 residues. The V gene end was trimmed by 6 bases and the J gene end by 2 bases; junction bases not matched to a gene: 9. Germline loops: CDR1 SGHRS, CDR2 YFSETQ. CDR3 bases: TGCGCCAGCAACACCGGACTAGCGGGGGGGATCGCCTACAATGAGCAGTTCTTC. It codes for CASNTGLAGGIAYNEQFF.

This clonotype was detected many times. The rearrangement links TRBV29-1 to TRBJ2-3, with D perhaps TRBD1 (6 bases). This CDR3 region has 13 residues. With 3 bases removed from V and 1 base from J, the gap between germline ends came to 8 bases. The germline V gene has CDR1 SQVTM and CDR2 ANQGSEA. The CDR3 region has the DNA TGCAGCGTTGATAAGGGGGGCACAGATACGCAGTATTTT. Its translation is CSVDKGGTDTQYF.

This clonotype was picked up a small number of times. A read error is possible here, since a much larger clone lies one base away. Here the CDR3 reads CSASGVQETQYF. In DNA form, the CDR3 reads TGCAGCGCCAGCGGGGTCCAAGAGACCCAGTACTTC. This chain links TRBV29-1 with TRBJ2-5; the match to TRBD2 covers 7 bases. Unmatched junction bases numbered 3, after V lost 7 bases and J lost 1 base. In germline, CDR1 is SQVTM, CDR2 ANQGSEA. The length of the CDR3 is 12 residues. Complete variable domain (other parts from reference TRBV29-1 and TRBJ2-5): SAVISQKPSRDICQRGTSLTIQCQVDSQVTMMFWYRQQPGQSLTLIATANQGSEATYESGFVIDKFPISRPNLTFSTLTVSNMSPEDSSIYLCSASGVQETQYFGPGTRLLVL.

This clonotype was detected many times. The J gene is TRBJ1-5, the V gene TRBV28; the D gene is possibly TRBD1 (5 bases). Trimming pared 6 bases from V and 9 bases from J, leaving 18 bases between. Per the germline V gene, CDR1 is MDHEN and CDR2 is SYDVKM. This CDR3 is 14 amino acids long. CDR3 amino acids: CASSLYAGVSPQHF. DNA for the CDR3: TGTGCCAGCAGCTTGTACGCGGGGGTTTCGCCCCAGCATTTT.

This clonotype was observed many times. The chain has TRBV12-5 and TRBJ1-6; no clear D gene. CDR3 length: 11 amino acids. Germline loops: CDR1 LGHNT, CDR2 FRNRAP. Between the trimmed V and J ends, which lost 5 bases and 9 bases, there was a span of 5 bases. DNA of the CDR3: TGTGCTAGTGGTGGACGTTCACCCCTCCACTTT. Amino acid sequence: CASGGRSPLHF.

This rearrangement joins TRBV6-5 to TRBJ2-7; D remains ambiguous. V lost 0 bases and J lost 4, with 16 bases in between. Germline V gene lookup returns CDR1 MNHEY and CDR2 SVGAGI. The CDR3 runs 16 residues. CDR3 coding DNA: TGTGCCAGCAGTTACTCGAGGCTAGATGGGGTTTACGAGCAGTACTTC. Encoded protein: CASSYSRLDGVYEQYF.

The genes are TRBV28 and TRBJ2-1; no clear D. The V end lost 3 bases, the J end lost 2 bases, and 17 bases lay between the germline ends. CDR3 length: 17 amino acids. Germline lookup yields CDR1 MDHEN and CDR2 SYDVKM. CDR3 coding DNA: TGTGCCAGCAGTTTGAGTGGAAACGGTGACCCCTACAATGAGCAGTTCTTC. Encoded protein: CASSLSGNGDPYNEQFF. Full variable domain (outside the CDR3, taken from reference TRBV28 and TRBJ2-1): DVKVTQSSRYLVKRTGEKVFLECVQDMDHENMFWYRQDPGLGLRLIYFSYDVKMKEKGDIPEGYSVSREKKERFSLILESASTNQTSMYLCASSLSGNGDPYNEQFFGPGTRLTVL.

This clonotype was counted many times. V and J are TRBV7-9 and TRBJ1-5, with 9 positions matching TRBD1. From germline, CDR1 is SEHNR and CDR2 FQNEAQ (reference sequence). The CDR3 spans 18 residues. J was trimmed by 5 bases and V by 0 bases; bases with no gene match: 11. The CDR3 nucleotides read TGTGCCAGCAGCTTAGCCTATCTGGGACAGGGAATCGATCAGCCCCAGCATTTT. This encodes CASSLAYLGQGIDQPQHF.

Ten or more counts support this clonotype. V gene TRBV20-1 combines with J gene TRBJ2-3, with D perhaps being TRBD1 or TRBD2 (7 bases each). V dropped 6 bases and J dropped 0 bases, with 22 bases sitting between them. The CDR3 runs 17 residues. The germline V gene encodes CDR1 DFQATT and CDR2 SNEGSKA (reference sequence). The CDR3 DNA reads as TGCAGTGCCACAAATCCACCCCAGGGGGGGAGCACAGATACGCAGTATTTT. Protein product: CSATNPPQGGSTDTQYF.

This clonotype was detected many times. The V and J genes are TRBV7-2 and TRBJ2-7; either TRBD1 or TRBD2 may fit D (5 bases each). Trimming took 5 bases from V and 2 from J, leaving 19 bases between them. CDR3 length equals 16 residues. Germline values: CDR1 SGHTA, CDR2 FQGNSA. The CDR3 spells CASSPGAGTVAYEQYF. CDR3 sequence (DNA): TGTGCCAGCAGCCCGGGCGCAGGGACGGTCGCCTACGAGCAGTACTTC.

This clonotype was seen repeatedly, ten times or more. The gene calls are TRBV3-1 and TRBJ2-2; D unclear. V lost 5 bases and J lost 6, with 19 bases in between. Germline V gene data show CDR1 as LGHDT and CDR2 as YNNKEL (reference sequence). The CDR3 loop spans 16 amino acids. In DNA form, the CDR3 reads TGTGCCAGCAGCTCCCCATGGTCCTTCTCGGCCGGGGAGCTGTTTTTT. As protein: CASSSPWSFSAGELFF.

The sample holds many counts of this clonotype. The chain is built from TRBV5-1 and TRBJ2-1; D may be TRBD1 or TRBD2 (6 bases each). V lost 1 base and J 2 bases, leaving 10 bases between the germline ends. CDR3 length: 15 residues. The V gene's germline CDR1 is SGHRS and CDR2 YFSETQ. The CDR3 region is CASSLRGDTYNEQFF. The DNA of the CDR3 is TGCGCCAGCAGCTTGAGGGGGGATACCTACAATGAGCAGTTCTTC.

This clonotype was detected many times. The chain employs TRBV7-8 and TRBJ2-3; perhaps TRBD2 as D (5 bases). Germline CDR1 is SGHVS and CDR2 is FQNEAQ. This CDR3 is built from 15 residues. The V and J ends lost 3 bases and 2 bases respectively, with 12 bases between them. The CDR3 region is CASSFYGGYTDTQYF. As DNA, the CDR3 is TGTGCCAGCAGCTTTTATGGCGGGTACACAGATACGCAGTATTTT.

This chain's CDR3 is CASRGGGGEQFF. DNA for the CDR3: TGCGCCAGCAGGGGAGGCGGCGGGGAGCAGTTCTTC. V gene TRBV5-1 combines with J gene TRBJ2-1, with D perhaps TRBD2 (6 bases). The CDR3 runs to 12 residues. Germline CDR1 reads SGHRS; CDR2 reads YFSETQ. Deletions cut 5 bases from V and 10 bases from J, with 13 bases between.

This clonotype was found many times. The CDR3 DNA reads as TGCGCCAGCAGCGTCAGCGGGACATCGCAAGAGACCCAGTACTTC. Its translation: CASSVSGTSQETQYF. J is TRBJ2-5 and V is TRBV5-1, with a tentative D call TRBD2 (7 bases). The length of the CDR3 is 15 residues. Germline V gene sequence: CDR1 SGHRS, CDR2 YFSETQ. Trimming cost V 4 bases and J 2 bases, with 15 bases left between them.

This clonotype was seen repeatedly, ten times or more. The rearrangement uses TRBV5-1 and TRBJ2-1; D not resolved. Trimming removed 4 bases from V and 3 bases from J, with 8 bases in between. CDR3 length: 13 residues. The germline V gene has CDR1 SGHRS and CDR2 YFSETQ. The DNA of the CDR3 is TGCGCCAGCAGCCCCGATCTCTACAATGAGCAGTTCTTC. The encoded protein is CASSPDLYNEQFF.

This clonotype was detected many times. V is TRBV12-3 or TRBV12-4 and J is TRBJ2-5; possible D gene TRBD2, 7 bases. V lost 5 bases and J lost 4, with 20 bases in between. The CDR3 runs to 16 residues. The CDR3 loop reads CASSARGGNRGETQYF. In nucleotides, the CDR3 is TGTGCCAGCAGTGCAAGGGGGGGTAATCGGGGAGAGACCCAGTACTTC.

In this sample, this clonotype turned up many times. The chain employs TRBV5-1 and TRBJ2-7; D remains ambiguous. CDR1 is SGHRS, CDR2 YFSETQ, per germline. The CDR3 covers 15 residues. The ends were cut back, 2 bases at V and 2 bases at J, with 14 bases in the middle. CDR3 protein: CASSLPESGTYEQYF. In DNA, the CDR3 is TGCGCCAGCAGCTTACCCGAGTCAGGAACCTACGAGCAGTACTTC.

This clonotype was counted a single time. A read error may explain this, as a much larger clone is one base away. The chain joins TRBV25-1 to TRBJ1-3; the D gene is possibly TRBD1 (5 bases). Trimming removed 7 bases from V and 6 bases from J, with 13 bases in between. The CDR3 extends over 13 amino acids. Germline V CDR1 and CDR2: MGHDK, SYGVNS. For the CDR3, the DNA is TGTGCCAGCACAGCCAGGGCTGTAAACACCATATATTTT. It specifies CASTARAVNTIYF.